This T cell receptor beta chain was sequenced during a study of cytotoxic CD8 clonotypes in ibrutinib-treated CLL. The CDR3 has 13 amino acids. TCRdb's table, derived via immunoSEQ multiplex PCR, lists solely in-frame clones and lacks some. The table lists about 160,000 clones, about 84% of them singletons, with 4.6% in the top ten. The sequence derives from a human donor with chronic lymphocytic leukemia. This chain uses TRBV7-5 with TRBJ1-2; the table's D gene call, TRBD1, was not cross checked with the DNA. TRBV7-5 is flagged as a pseudogene. The sample here was PBMCs, taken after 24 months of ibrutinib treatment. The CDR3 loop reads CASSATGGYGYTF. The CDR3 region has the DNA TGTGCCAGCAGCGCCACAGGGGGCTATGGCTACACCTTC.